The present T cell receptor (beta chain) was sequenced within a study of blood T cell repertoires in COVID-19 (dated by TCRdb to 2018 to 2020). About the investigation overall: Collaborator samples came from the United States, Italy and Spain and covered acute and convalescent phases of COVID-19. A freely available public database, intended as a resource for researchers studying the immune response to SARS-CoV-2, is where the repertoires were released. Subjects who had been exposed to COVID-19, were actively infected with it, or had recovered from it provided the deeply sampled blood TCRbeta repertoires that made up the dataset. A de-identified subject ID, COVID-19 status, age in years and sex were almost always included in the sample metadata. The samples were drawn from the first 160 participants of the ongoing ImmuneRACE study and from over 950 subjects provided by 6 global collaborators. The material from the prospective study consisted of cDNA or gDNA derived from T cells, B-cell-depleted T cells, or PBMCs. HLA class I and class II types, where available, came from metadata supplied by the sample provider rather than from assay-based typing. The full study reports these points: Clinical and demographic metadata were provided uncurated, with the amount varying by source and participant.

TCRbeta CDR3 regions were amplified from genomic DNA using the immunoSEQ Assay, a bias-controlled multiplex PCR. In the authors' own workflow: The number of nucleated cells in each sample was estimated by amplification of reference gene primers within the assay. Sequence reads were collapsed and filtered to measure the absolute abundance of every unique TCRbeta CDR3 rearrangement. Productive Simpson clonality was computed per sample as the square root of Simpson's diversity index over productive rearrangements. Here the immuneACCESS table is served through TCRdb, limited to in-frame sequences with V and J called. Missing clones are a known gap in these copies; in checked studies unresolved V genes cover under half, and the rest lacks a known reason. That table gives V, J and clone size, and the DNA gave D and trimming. The sample data list some 240,000 clones, and about 86% of these were observed just once. Over 4% of the sample is in the top ten clones.

Concerning this clone itself: Its antigen has not been determined. No much larger clone exists at a distance of one base, and base qualities are not known.

The CDR3 has 13 amino acids, counting the end cysteine and phenylalanine. The sequence is cut down to CDR3 DNA, 39 bases in frame from base 1. The junction shows trimming of 2 bases on V and 6 bases on J, plus 10 bases between the germline ends. Participants in the prospective study were aged roughly 18 to 100 years, lived in 20 to 30 United States geographic areas, and enrolled through a virtual design. In the prospective study, participants were assigned to cohorts based on the clinical history participants reported in a screening survey and a study questionnaire. In the prospective study, whole blood, serum and a nasopharyngeal or oropharyngeal swab were collected from each participant by mobile phlebotomists. Over a roughly 2-month period, participants in the prospective study had the option of providing additional blood draws and questionnaires. Before DNA extraction, blood samples from the prospective study were shipped at room temperature or frozen.

Recombination linked TRBV12-3 or TRBV12-4 to TRBJ1-1, with the D segment identity uncertain. This TCR was recovered from a man under 40 with acute COVID-19. The specimen sequenced was PBMCs or T cells enriched from blood (not recorded which). Read as DNA, the sequence is TGTGCCAGCAGTTTACGAGAACAGCCTGAAGCTTTCTTT. Translated, this gives CASSLREQPEAFF.